The sequence of this T cell receptor (beta chain) was determined in a study of read filtering for tumor transcriptome and immune sequencing. Overall study: Patients were approximately 17 male and some 13 female, mean age roughly 68 years, range about 47 to 85. After DNase treatment, RNA was made into whole-transcriptome libraries.

Whole-study results and caveats: Even smaller IR-seq throughput identified most shared clonotypes.

Molecular barcoded adaptors covering alpha/delta and beta/gamma chains were used on 400 ng RNA. One entry per CDR3 protein results from TCRdb running MiXCR on the reads. The sample consists of roughly 46,000 distinct CDR3 sequences, approximately 12% of them appearing once. In this sample, this clonotype turned up many times. What it recognizes is unknown. The CDR3 is 17 amino acids. Germline values: CDR1 ENHRY, CDR2 SYGVKD. Trimming cost V 2 bases and J 5 bases; bases outside gene matches: 10. This sequence originates from a donor aged 40 or older with multiple myeloma. The chain links TRBV10-3 to TRBJ2-1, with TRBD1 identical over 9 bases. Specimen: a population of CD138-negative cells sorted from bone marrow. The CDR3 DNA reads TGTGCCATCAGTGAGCATGGCAGACAGGGGGAAAACAATGAGCAGTTCTTC. Its protein is CAISEHGRQGENNEQFF.